The 19 T cell receptor beta chains given below trace back to one sample, sequenced in a study of blood T cell repertoires in COVID-19. Libraries were prepared by immunoSEQ multiplex PCR; TCRdb keeps only in-frame clonotypes and omits some of them. The data contain hundreds of thousands of clones, around 92% of them singletons. Material: peripheral blood. The receptors were gathered from a woman aged 25 to 39 with COVID-19, enrolled during active disease.

The chain carries TRBV5-5 and TRBJ2-2; D might be TRBD1 (6 bases). The ends were cut back, 1 base at V and 5 bases at J, with 9 bases in the middle. The CDR3 runs to 14 residues. Germline V lookup: CDR1 SGHKS, CDR2 YYEKEE (reference sequence). For the CDR3, the DNA is TGTGCCAGCAGCTTGACAGGGAAAACCGGGGAGCTGTTTTTT. Its protein is CASSLTGKTGELFF.

This chain uses TRBV11-2 with TRBJ2-5; 10 nucleotides line up with TRBD2. The CDR3 is 14 residues long. Germline V gene lookup returns CDR1 SGHAT and CDR2 FQNNGV. V trimming: 4 bases; J trimming: 5 bases; junction bases outside the gene matches: 4. The CDR3 protein is CASSSSGGLETQYF. The CDR3 DNA reads as TGTGCCAGCAGCTCTAGCGGGGGTTTGGAGACCCAGTACTTC.

The chain carries TRBV9 and TRBJ1-2; 10 bases match TRBD1. The CDR3 runs to 17 residues. Looked up from germline, CDR1 is SGDLS and CDR2 is YYNGEE. V shed 3 bases, J shed 4 bases, and the junction held 12 bases outside the gene matches. The CDR3 DNA follows: TGTGCCAGCAGCGCACTGCTCCCGGGACAGGGGAGCTATGGCTACACCTTC. Protein: CASSALLPGQGSYGYTF.

This chain uses TRBV7-9 with TRBJ2-7; unclear D gene. Germline assignment: CDR1 SEHNR and CDR2 FQNEAQ (reference sequence). The length of the CDR3 is 11 residues. The V and J ends lost 4 bases and 7 bases respectively, with 8 bases between them. CDR3 amino acids: CASSSKLEQYF. In nucleotides, the CDR3 is TGTGCCAGCAGCTCCAAGCTTGAGCAGTACTTC. Complete variable domain (other parts from reference TRBV7-9 and TRBJ2-7): DTGVSQNPRHKITKRGQNVTFRCDPISEHNRLYWYRQTLGQGPEFLTYFQNEAQLEKSRLLSDRFSAERPKGSFSTLEIQRTEQGDSAMYLCASSSKLEQYFGPGTRLTVT.

This rearrangement joins TRBV7-2 to TRBJ1-2; tentative D call: TRBD1 (5 bases). CDR3 size: 16 residues. Germline-derived CDR1 and CDR2 are SGHTA and FQGNSA. The V and J ends lost 1 base and 7 bases respectively, with 19 bases between them. Written as DNA, the CDR3 is TGTGCCAGCAGCTTAGTCAGGGACTCCCCCACGGGTGGCTACACCTTC. Its translation: CASSLVRDSPTGGYTF.

The J gene is TRBJ2-3, the V gene TRBV2; TRBD2 matches 8 bases. The CDR3 totals 13 residues. J was trimmed by 2 bases and V by 9 bases; bases with no gene match: 4. Per germline, CDR1 SNHLY and CDR2 FYNNEI. CDR3 amino acids: CASLAGSTDTQYF. The CDR3 nucleotides are TGTGCCAGTTTAGCGGGGTCCACAGATACGCAGTATTTT.

The rearrangement links TRBV6-5 to TRBJ1-4; 7 positions agree with TRBD1. The V gene's germline CDR1 is MNHEY and CDR2 SVGAGI. This CDR3 has 11 residues. Trimming at V came to 0 bases and at J to 14 bases, leaving 0 bases not matched to a gene. CDR3 protein: CASSYSGQLFF. The DNA for the CDR3 is TGTGCCAGCAGTTACTCGGGACAGCTGTTTTTT.

This clone was observed a few times. The chain links TRBV28 to TRBJ1-6; D not certain. Trimming cost V 5 bases and J 7 bases, with 15 bases left between them. CDR1 is MDHEN and CDR2 is SYDVKM in the germline V gene. CDR3 size: 15 residues. Written as DNA, the CDR3 is TGTGCCAGCAGTCTAGAGAGGGATTTCAATTCACCCCTCCACTTT. Its translation is CASSLERDFNSPLHF.

The rearrangement links TRBV3-1 (or the pseudogene TRBV3-2) to TRBJ2-7; TRBD2 matches 16 bases. Germline CDR1 and CDR2: LGHDT and YNNKEL (reference sequence). J was trimmed by 0 bases and V by 5 bases; bases with no gene match: 13. The CDR3 spans 20 residues. This CDR3 is CASSKSCGTSGGVGSYEQYF. In DNA, the CDR3 is TGTGCCAGCAGCAAATCGTGCGGGACTAGCGGGGGGGTCGGCTCCTACGAGCAGTACTTC.

Notes on this clone: Other nucleotide sequences in the sample specify the same CDR3. The chain carries TRBV4-1 and TRBJ1-5; D is undetermined. The germline V and J ends were trimmed by 0 bases and 5 bases, with 5 bases remaining between them. The length of the CDR3 is 13 residues. Germline V gene sequence: CDR1 MGHRA, CDR2 YSYEKL. This chain's CDR3 is CASSQDPDQPQHF. CDR3 in DNA: TGCGCCAGCAGCCAAGATCCCGATCAGCCCCAGCATTTT.

The chain employs TRBV7-2 and TRBJ1-1, with D tentatively TRBD1 (5 bases). V dropped 1 base and J dropped 3 bases, with 9 bases sitting between them. This CDR3 has 14 residues. Per germline, CDR1 SGHTA and CDR2 FQGNSA. CDR3 sequence (DNA): TGTGCCAGCAGCTTAGGGGGGGTCTACACTGAAGCTTTCTTT. Protein product: CASSLGGVYTEAFF.

The chain carries TRBV7-9 and TRBJ2-1; 8 nucleotides match TRBD1. V trimming: 5 bases; J trimming: 9 bases; junction bases outside the gene matches: 3. The CDR3 covers 12 residues. Germline CDR1 and CDR2: SEHNR and FQNEAQ (reference sequence). Here the CDR3 reads CASSEQGGEQFF. The CDR3 region has the DNA TGTGCCAGCAGCGAACAGGGGGGTGAGCAGTTCTTC. The entire variable domain, with the rest obtained from reference TRBV7-9 and TRBJ2-1, is as follows: DTGVSQNPRHKITKRGQNVTFRCDPISEHNRLYWYRQTLGQGPEFLTYFQNEAQLEKSRLLSDRFSAERPKGSFSTLEIQRTEQGDSAMYLCASSEQGGEQFFGPGTRLTVL.

The chain couples TRBV3-1 (or the pseudogene TRBV3-2) to TRBJ2-1, with TRBD2 matching 8 bases. With V trimmed by 0 bases and J by 7 bases, 8 bases remained unmatched. CDR3 length: 16 residues. Per the germline V gene, CDR1 is LGHDT and CDR2 is YNNKEL (reference sequence). The CDR3 DNA follows: TGTGCCAGCAGCCAAGAGGGCGGGGGGCCATTTAATGAGCAGTTCTTC. Amino acids: CASSQEGGGPFNEQFF.

For the CDR3, the DNA is TGTGCCAGCAGTGAAGGCGACAGGGTCCAAGAGACCCAGTACTTC. Translation gives CASSEGDRVQETQYF. The chain is built from TRBV6-1 and TRBJ2-5; TRBD1 matches 7 bases. Germline V gene lookup returns CDR1 MNHNS and CDR2 SASEGT. The trim removed 1 base at V and 1 base at J, leaving 3 bases unmatched. The CDR3 runs to 15 residues.

V and J are TRBV28 and TRBJ1-2; a possible D gene is TRBD1 (5 bases). Trimming cost V 6 bases and J 6 bases, with 11 bases left between them. Germline-derived CDR1 and CDR2 are MDHEN and SYDVKM. The CDR3 runs to 12 residues. DNA of the CDR3: TGTGCCAGCAGGCGGGACCGCGATGGCTACACCTTC. The encoded protein is CASRRDRDGYTF.

The chain has TRBV6-2 or TRBV6-3 and TRBJ1-5, with 8 nucleotides matching TRBD1. Germline loops: CDR1 MNHEY, CDR2 SVGEGT. J was trimmed by 3 bases and V by 4 bases; bases with no gene match: 8. The CDR3 spans 16 residues. CDR3 bases: TGTGCCAGCAGTTTCAGGGGGCGATGGGACAATCAGCCCCAGCATTTT. Translation gives CASSFRGRWDNQPQHF.

This chain links TRBV28 with TRBJ1-3, with TRBD1 as a possible D gene (5 bases). CDR1 MDHEN and CDR2 SYDVKM come from the germline V gene. The CDR3 is made up of 14 amino acids. The V end lost 3 bases, the J end lost 3 bases, and 9 bases lay between the germline ends. CDR3 sequence (DNA): TGTGCCAGCAGTTTTCGGGGGGGTGGAAACACCATATATTTT. This gives the protein CASSFRGGGNTIYF.

A remark on this clone: Its ends do not fully match the called genes, so a read error is possible. The rearrangement uses TRBV12-3 or TRBV12-4 and TRBJ1-2; D might be TRBD1 (5 bases). The CDR3 has 11 amino acids. CDR3 DNA: TGTGCCAGCAGTTTAGCCTCTGGAGCAGGGTTC. Its translation is CASSLASGAGF.

V usage is TRBV9 and J usage is TRBJ1-3; no clear D. Between the trimmed V and J ends, which lost 0 bases and 0 bases, there was a span of 10 bases. This CDR3 has 16 residues. Germline assignment: CDR1 SGDLS and CDR2 YYNGEE. This chain's CDR3 is CASSVAQPSSGNTIYF. The DNA of the CDR3 is TGTGCCAGCAGCGTAGCACAGCCGAGCTCTGGAAACACCATATATTTT.